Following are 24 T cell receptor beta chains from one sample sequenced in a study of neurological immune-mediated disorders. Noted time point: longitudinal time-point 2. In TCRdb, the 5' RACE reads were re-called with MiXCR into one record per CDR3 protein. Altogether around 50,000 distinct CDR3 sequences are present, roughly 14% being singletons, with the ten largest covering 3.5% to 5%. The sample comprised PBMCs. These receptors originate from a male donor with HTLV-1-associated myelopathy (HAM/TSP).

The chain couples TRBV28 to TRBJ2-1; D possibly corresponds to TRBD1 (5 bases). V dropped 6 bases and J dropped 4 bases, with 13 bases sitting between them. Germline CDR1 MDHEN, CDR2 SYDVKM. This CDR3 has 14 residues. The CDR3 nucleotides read TGTGCCAGCAGACGACAGATGGAATACAATGAGCAGTTCTTC. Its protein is CASRRQMEYNEQFF.

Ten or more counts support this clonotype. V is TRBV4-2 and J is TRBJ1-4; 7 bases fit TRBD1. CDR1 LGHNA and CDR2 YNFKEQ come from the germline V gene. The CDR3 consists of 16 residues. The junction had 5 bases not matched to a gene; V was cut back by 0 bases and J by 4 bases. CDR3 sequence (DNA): TGTGCCAGCAGCCAAGACACAGGGGCGAGTAATGAAAAACTGTTTTTT. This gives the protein CASSQDTGASNEKLFF.

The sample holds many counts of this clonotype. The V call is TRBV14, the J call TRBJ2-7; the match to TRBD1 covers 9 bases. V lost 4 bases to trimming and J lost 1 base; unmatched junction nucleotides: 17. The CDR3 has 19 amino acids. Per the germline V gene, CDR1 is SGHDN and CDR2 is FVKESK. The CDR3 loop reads CASSPKPSWGDRASYEQYF. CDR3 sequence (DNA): TGTGCCAGCAGCCCTAAACCTTCCTGGGGGGACAGGGCTTCCTACGAGCAGTACTTC.

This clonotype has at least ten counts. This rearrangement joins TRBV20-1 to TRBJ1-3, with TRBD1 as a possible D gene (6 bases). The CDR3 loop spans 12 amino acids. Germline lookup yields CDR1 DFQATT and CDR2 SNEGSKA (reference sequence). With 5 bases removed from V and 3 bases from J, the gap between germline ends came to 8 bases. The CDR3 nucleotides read TGCAGTGCTCGGGACATTGGAAACACCATATATTTT. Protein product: CSARDIGNTIYF.

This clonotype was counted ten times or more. The chain's CDR3 is CSARRVAGASTPGNEQFF. As DNA, the CDR3 is TGCAGTGCTAGAAGGGTAGCGGGGGCCTCAACCCCGGGGAATGAGCAGTTCTTC. The genes are TRBV20-1 and TRBJ2-1; TRBD2 matches at 9 bases. V trimming: 2 bases; J trimming: 7 bases; junction bases outside the gene matches: 18. The CDR3 sequence is 18 residues long. CDR1 DFQATT and CDR2 SNEGSKA come from the germline V gene (reference sequence).

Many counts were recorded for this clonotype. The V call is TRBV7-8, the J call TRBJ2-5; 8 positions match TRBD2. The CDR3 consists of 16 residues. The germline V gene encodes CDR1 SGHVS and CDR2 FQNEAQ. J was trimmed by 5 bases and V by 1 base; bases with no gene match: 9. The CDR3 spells CASSLGGGGYAETQYF. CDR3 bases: TGTGCCAGCAGCTTAGGGGGCGGGGGGTACGCCGAGACCCAGTACTTC.

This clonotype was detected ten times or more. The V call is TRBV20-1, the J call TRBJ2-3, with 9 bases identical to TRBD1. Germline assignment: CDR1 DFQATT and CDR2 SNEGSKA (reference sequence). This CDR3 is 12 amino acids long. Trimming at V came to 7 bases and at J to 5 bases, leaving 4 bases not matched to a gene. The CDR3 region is CSGGTGLDTQYF. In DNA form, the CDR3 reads TGCAGTGGCGGGACAGGGTTAGATACGCAGTATTTT.

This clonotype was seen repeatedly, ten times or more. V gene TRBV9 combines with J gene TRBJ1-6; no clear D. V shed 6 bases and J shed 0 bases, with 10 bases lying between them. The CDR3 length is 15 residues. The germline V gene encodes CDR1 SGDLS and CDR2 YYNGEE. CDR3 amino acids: CASTADRSYNSPLHF. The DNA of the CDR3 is TGTGCCAGCACAGCGGATCGCTCCTATAATTCACCCCTCCACTTT.

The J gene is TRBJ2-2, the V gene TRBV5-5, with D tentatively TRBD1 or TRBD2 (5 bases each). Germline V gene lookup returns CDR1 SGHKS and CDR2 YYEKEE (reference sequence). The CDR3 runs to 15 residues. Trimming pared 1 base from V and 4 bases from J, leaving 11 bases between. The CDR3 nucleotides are TGTGCCAGCAGCTTGACCGGGGCCGCCACCGGGGAGCTGTTTTTT. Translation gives CASSLTGAATGELFF.

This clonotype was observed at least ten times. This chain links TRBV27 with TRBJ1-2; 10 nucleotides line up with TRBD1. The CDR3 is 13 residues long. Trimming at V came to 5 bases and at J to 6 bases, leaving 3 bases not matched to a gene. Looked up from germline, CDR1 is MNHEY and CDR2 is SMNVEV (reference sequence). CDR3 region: CASSLGQGNGYTF. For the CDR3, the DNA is TGTGCCAGCAGTCTGGGACAGGGGAATGGCTACACCTTC.

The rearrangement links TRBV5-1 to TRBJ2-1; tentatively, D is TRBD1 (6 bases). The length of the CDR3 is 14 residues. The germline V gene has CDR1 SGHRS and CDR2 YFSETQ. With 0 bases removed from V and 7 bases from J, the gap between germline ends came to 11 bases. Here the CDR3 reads CASSLGTVVNEQFF. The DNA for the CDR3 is TGCGCCAGCAGCTTGGGGACAGTGGTAAATGAGCAGTTCTTC.

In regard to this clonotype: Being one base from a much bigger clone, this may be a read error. CDR3 coding DNA: TGTGCCAGCAGTATGTACAGGGAAGGGTACACTGAAGCTTTCTTT. Its protein product is CASSMYREGYTEAFF. The chain employs TRBV12-3 or TRBV12-4 and TRBJ1-1; maybe TRBD1 (6 bases). The CDR3 runs to 15 residues. V was trimmed by 5 bases and J by 3 bases, leaving 16 bases between them.

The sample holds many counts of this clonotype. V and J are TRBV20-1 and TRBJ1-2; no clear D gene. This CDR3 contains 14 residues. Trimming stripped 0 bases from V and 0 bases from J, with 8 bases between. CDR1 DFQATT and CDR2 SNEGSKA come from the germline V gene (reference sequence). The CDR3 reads CSARDWASNYGYTF. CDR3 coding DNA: TGCAGTGCTAGAGATTGGGCTTCTAACTATGGCTACACCTTC.

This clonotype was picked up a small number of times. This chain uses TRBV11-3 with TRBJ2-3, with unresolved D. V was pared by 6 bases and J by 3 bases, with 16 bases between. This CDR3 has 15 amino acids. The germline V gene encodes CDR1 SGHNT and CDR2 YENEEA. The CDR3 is CASSSQSSTTDTQYF. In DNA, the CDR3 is TGTGCCAGCAGTTCCCAATCCTCCACGACAGATACGCAGTATTTT.

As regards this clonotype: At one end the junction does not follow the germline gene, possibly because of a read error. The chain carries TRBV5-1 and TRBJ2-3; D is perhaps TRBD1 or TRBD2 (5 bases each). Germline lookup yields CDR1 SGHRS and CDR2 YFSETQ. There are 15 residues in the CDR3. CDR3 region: CASSETGLRAYTKYF. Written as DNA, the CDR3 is TGCGCCAGCAGCGAAACGGGGCTTAGGGCCTATACGAAGTATTTT.

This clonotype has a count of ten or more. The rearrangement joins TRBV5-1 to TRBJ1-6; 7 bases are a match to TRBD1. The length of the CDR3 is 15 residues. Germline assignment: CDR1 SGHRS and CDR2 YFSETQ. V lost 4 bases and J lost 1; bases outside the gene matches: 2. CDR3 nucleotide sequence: TGCGCCAGCAGCCAGGGACAGTCCTATAATTCACCCCTCCACTTT. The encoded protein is CASSQGQSYNSPLHF.

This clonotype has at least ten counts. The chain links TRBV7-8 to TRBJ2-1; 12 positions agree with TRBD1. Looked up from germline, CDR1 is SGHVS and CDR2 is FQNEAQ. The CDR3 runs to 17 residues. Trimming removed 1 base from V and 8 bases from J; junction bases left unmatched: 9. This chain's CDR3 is CASSLEMGQGAGYEQFF. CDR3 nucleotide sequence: TGTGCCAGCAGCTTAGAAATGGGACAGGGGGCAGGTTATGAGCAGTTCTTC. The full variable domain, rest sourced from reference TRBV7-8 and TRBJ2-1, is GAGVSQSPRYKVAKRGQDVALRCDPISGHVSLFWYQQALGQGPEFLTYFQNEAQLDKSGLPSDRFFAERPEGSVSTLKIQRTQQEDSAVYLCASSLEMGQGAGYEQFFGPGTRLTVL.

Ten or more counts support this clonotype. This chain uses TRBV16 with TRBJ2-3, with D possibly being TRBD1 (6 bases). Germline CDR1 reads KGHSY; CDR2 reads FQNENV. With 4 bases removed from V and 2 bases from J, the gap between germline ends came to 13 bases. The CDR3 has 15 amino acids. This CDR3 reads CASSPDRHPTDTQYF. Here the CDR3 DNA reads TGTGCCAGCAGCCCCGACAGGCACCCCACAGATACGCAGTATTTT.

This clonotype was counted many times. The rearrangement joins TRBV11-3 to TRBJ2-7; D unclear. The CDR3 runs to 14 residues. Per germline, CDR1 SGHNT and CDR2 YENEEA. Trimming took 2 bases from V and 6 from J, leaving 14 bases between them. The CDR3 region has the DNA TGTGCCAGCAGCTTAACCAGACCTCACGGCGAGCAGTACTTC. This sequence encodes CASSLTRPHGEQYF.

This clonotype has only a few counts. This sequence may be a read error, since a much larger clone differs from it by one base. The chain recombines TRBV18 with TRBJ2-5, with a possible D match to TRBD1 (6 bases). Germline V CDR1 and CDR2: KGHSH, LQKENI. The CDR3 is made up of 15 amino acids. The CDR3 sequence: CACSPNSGTKETQYF. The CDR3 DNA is TGTGCCTGCTCACCCAACTCCGGGACAAAAGAGACCCAGTACTTC.

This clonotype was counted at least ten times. CDR3 DNA: TGCAGCGTTCGAGGGTCCTACGAGCAGTACTTC. This gives the protein CSVRGSYEQYF. The gene calls are TRBV29-1 and TRBJ2-7, with D tentatively TRBD2 (5 bases). The CDR3 spans 11 residues. The V gene lost 5 bases and the J gene lost 1 base, with 6 bases spanning the gap. Germline CDR1 reads SQVTM; CDR2 reads ANQGSEA.

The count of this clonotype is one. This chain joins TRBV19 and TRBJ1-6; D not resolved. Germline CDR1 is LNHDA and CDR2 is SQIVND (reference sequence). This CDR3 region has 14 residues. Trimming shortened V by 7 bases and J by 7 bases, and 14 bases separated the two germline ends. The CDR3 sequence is CASTQRASNSPLHF. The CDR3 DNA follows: TGTGCCAGTACCCAGAGGGCAAGCAATTCACCCCTCCACTTT.

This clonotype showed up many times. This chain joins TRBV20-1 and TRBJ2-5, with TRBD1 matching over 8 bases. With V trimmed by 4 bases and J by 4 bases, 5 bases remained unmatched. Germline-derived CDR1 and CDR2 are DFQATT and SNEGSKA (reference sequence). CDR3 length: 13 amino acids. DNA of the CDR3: TGCAGTGCTAAGTCAGGGGGCATAGAGACCCAGTACTTC. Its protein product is CSAKSGGIETQYF.

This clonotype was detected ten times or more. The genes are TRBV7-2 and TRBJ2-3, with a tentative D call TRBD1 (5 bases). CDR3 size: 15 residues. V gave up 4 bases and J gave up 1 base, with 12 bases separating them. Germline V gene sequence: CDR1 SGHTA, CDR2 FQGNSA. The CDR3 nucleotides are TGTGCCAGCAGCTACTCAGGGTATCGCACAGATACGCAGTATTTT. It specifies CASSYSGYRTDTQYF.